Following are 30 T cell receptor beta chains from one sample sequenced in a study of blood T cells in healthy people across ages. The authors ran a second PCR of about 7 to 11 cycles using a sample-barcoded 5' primer and a J-beta primer mix. TCRdb re-called the 5' RACE reads through MiXCR, storing one row per CDR3 protein. The sample has around 690,000 distinct CDR3 sequences; 58% are singletons. The sequenced sample was blood. The receptors were gathered from a man aged 55 to 70 in good health.

The chain recombines TRBV28 with TRBJ2-6, with 8 positions matching TRBD1. Trimming took 6 bases from V and 4 from J; bases not matched to a gene: 5. This CDR3 region has 15 residues. The germline V gene encodes CDR1 MDHEN and CDR2 SYDVKM. This CDR3 is CASRGQAFGANVLTF. CDR3 in DNA: TGTGCCAGCAGGGGACAGGCATTCGGGGCCAACGTCCTGACTTTC.

This clonotype was counted a few times. The gene calls are TRBV10-3 and TRBJ2-5, with 14 positions matching TRBD2. The V gene end was trimmed by 6 bases and the J gene end by 5 bases; junction bases not matched to a gene: 2. Germline CDR1 and CDR2: ENHRY and SYGVKD. CDR3 length: 14 residues. CDR3 bases: TGTGCCATCAGGAGGACTAGCGGGGGGGAGACCCAGTACTTC. Translation gives CAIRRTSGGETQYF.

By share of the sample, this clonotype is medium-sized. This chain uses TRBV5-1 with TRBJ2-4; D possibly uses TRBD1 or TRBD2 (6 bases each). Trimming left V 0 bases short and J 2 bases short, with 12 bases between. Germline lookup yields CDR1 SGHRS and CDR2 YFSETQ. The CDR3 totals 16 residues. The CDR3 loop reads CASSLAPGATKNIQYF. CDR3 DNA: TGCGCCAGCAGCTTGGCCCCGGGGGCGACCAAAAACATTCAGTACTTC.

The rearrangement uses TRBV11-2 and TRBJ2-1, with 9 bases matching TRBD2. This CDR3 is built from 16 residues. V trimming: 0 bases; J trimming: 4 bases; junction bases outside the gene matches: 4. In germline, CDR1 is SGHAT, CDR2 FQNNGV. The DNA of the CDR3 is TGTGCCAGCAGCTTAGATTGGACTAGCGATTACAATGAGCAGTTCTTC. This gives the protein CASSLDWTSDYNEQFF.

V and J are TRBV5-6 and TRBJ1-1, with D uncertain. Trimming pared 0 bases from V and 9 bases from J, leaving 12 bases between. CDR1 is SGHDT and CDR2 is YYEEEE in the germline V gene. The CDR3 runs to 13 residues. CDR3 in DNA: TGTGCCAGCAGCTTGGCGGGGAGTGGTAAAGCTTTCTTT. Encoded protein: CASSLAGSGKAFF.

V and J are TRBV5-8 and TRBJ1-6; TRBD1 might be the D (6 bases). V was cut by 4 bases and J by 7 bases, with 21 bases left in between. CDR1 and CDR2 from the germline V gene are SGHTS and YDEGEE. This CDR3 has 17 amino acids. CDR3 DNA sequence: TGTGCCAGCAGCCCGGCCCCGGCGGGGGGCGAAAATTCACCCCTCCACTTT. It is translated as CASSPAPAGGENSPLHF.

This chain uses TRBV12-3 or TRBV12-4 with TRBJ2-5; 10 nucleotides line up with TRBD1. There are 14 residues in the CDR3. V gave up 3 bases and J gave up 5 bases; unmatched junction bases: 3. The chain's CDR3 is CASSFRTGGETQYF. CDR3 nucleotides: TGTGCCAGCAGTTTCCGGACAGGGGGGGAGACCCAGTACTTC.

The rearrangement links TRBV5-1 to TRBJ2-1, with TRBD2 matching over 12 bases. Germline CDR1 is SGHRS and CDR2 is YFSETQ. The CDR3 runs 16 residues. J lost 9 bases, V lost 6 bases, and 13 bases had no gene match. The CDR3 reads CASKHLAGGRGAEQFF. CDR3 sequence (DNA): TGCGCCAGCAAGCATCTAGCGGGGGGGCGGGGCGCTGAGCAGTTCTTC. The entire variable domain, with the rest obtained from reference TRBV5-1 and TRBJ2-1, is as follows: KAGVTQTPRYLIKTRGQQVTLSCSPISGHRSVSWYQQTPGQGLQFLFEYFSETQRNKGNFPGRFSGRQFSNSRSEMNVSTLELGDSALYLCASKHLAGGRGAEQFFGPGTRLTVL.

A few counts support this clonotype. The chain is built from TRBV4-2 and TRBJ2-5; 15 bases are a match to TRBD2. Germline loops: CDR1 LGHNA, CDR2 YNFKEQ. J gave up 11 bases and V 1 base, and 8 bases lay outside the gene matches. The CDR3 length is 16 residues. Here the CDR3 reads CASSQGFGTSGGLQYF. CDR3 DNA sequence: TGTGCCAGCAGCCAAGGTTTTGGGACTAGCGGGGGGCTTCAGTACTTC.

The chain recombines TRBV12-5 with TRBJ2-7; D remains unclear. CDR1 LGHNT and CDR2 FRNRAP come from the germline V gene. V was shortened by 9 bases and J by 6 bases, with 12 bases between the two germline ends. CDR3 length: 11 amino acids. The CDR3 is CARGLEVEQYF. The CDR3 region has the DNA TGTGCTAGGGGTCTGGAAGTCGAGCAGTACTTC.

This clonotype appeared a few times. The J gene is TRBJ2-7, the V gene TRBV29-1, with TRBD1 identical over 7 bases. CDR1 SQVTM and CDR2 ANQGSEA come from the germline V gene. This CDR3 region has 13 residues. Unmatched junction bases numbered 6, after V lost 4 bases and J lost 3 bases. The CDR3 DNA reads TGCAGCGTTGGACAGGGCCTTAACTACGAGCAGTACTTC. Its translation is CSVGQGLNYEQYF.

A remark on this clonotype: One end of the junction varies from germline; a read error may be responsible. The chain is built from TRBV4-1 and TRBJ2-3; 9 nucleotides match TRBD2. CDR3 size: 16 residues. Germline V gives CDR1 MGHRA, CDR2 YSYEKL. CDR3 DNA sequence: TGCGCCAGCAGCCAAAGAGCGGGGGGAGGCACAGATAGGCAGTATTTT. Amino acids: CASSQRAGGGTDRQYF.

This clonotype has just one count. V is TRBV6-1 and J is TRBJ2-2; D remains unclear. V gave up 3 bases and J gave up 2 bases, with 7 bases separating them. The germline V gene has CDR1 MNHNS and CDR2 SASEGT. CDR3 length equals 14 residues. The CDR3 reads CASSEGSNTGELFF. In DNA, the CDR3 is TGTGCCAGCAGTGAGGGCAGTAACACCGGGGAGCTGTTTTTT.

The V call is TRBV27, the J call TRBJ1-5; D unclear. CDR1 and CDR2 from the germline V gene are MNHEY and SMNVEV (reference sequence). The CDR3 runs 15 residues. Trimming took off 8 bases at V and 7 bases at J, with 21 bases between the two ends. The CDR3 is CASLPAGRDRQPQHF. CDR3 nucleotides: TGTGCCAGCCTCCCTGCGGGTCGGGATCGCCAGCCCCAGCATTTT.

CDR3 DNA: TGTGCCAGCACGGTTAGCGGGGGTTGGTCCTACAATGAGCAGTTCTTC. Its protein is CASTVSGGWSYNEQFF. This rearrangement joins TRBV2 to TRBJ2-1, with TRBD2 identical over 9 bases. Germline V gives CDR1 SNHLY, CDR2 FYNNEI. CDR3 length: 16 residues. V lost 7 bases and J lost 1; bases outside the gene matches: 8.

V and J are TRBV7-8 and TRBJ2-1; maybe TRBD1 (6 bases). Germline V gives CDR1 SGHVS, CDR2 FQNEAQ. The V end was cut by 5 bases, the J end by 0 bases, with 14 bases between. This CDR3 comprises 16 residues. The CDR3 DNA reads as TGTGCCAGCAGCCCGCTACAGGGCAGCTCCTACAATGAGCAGTTCTTC. Translation: CASSPLQGSSYNEQFF.

The chain employs TRBV7-2 and TRBJ2-5; a weak D match, TRBD1 (7 bases). Looked up from germline, CDR1 is SGHTA and CDR2 is FQGNSA. V lost 2 bases, J lost 9 bases, and 13 bases lay in between. The CDR3 length is 13 residues. The CDR3 spells CASSLLQGEAQYF. CDR3 nucleotides: TGTGCCAGCAGCTTACTCCAGGGGGAGGCCCAGTACTTC.

The table lists this clonotype with a few counts. This chain connects TRBV29-1 to TRBJ1-1; D is uncertain. CDR3 length equals 12 residues. Trimming removed 7 bases at V and 0 bases at J, with 9 bases between. The V gene's germline CDR1 is SQVTM and CDR2 ANQGSEA. CDR3 region: CSGGVMNTEAFF. DNA for the CDR3: TGCAGCGGTGGGGTCATGAACACTGAAGCTTTCTTT.

The chain carries TRBV6-5 and TRBJ1-4; no clear D. The length of the CDR3 is 13 residues. V was shortened by 6 bases and J by 8 bases, with 13 bases between the two germline ends. Germline CDR1 MNHEY, CDR2 SVGAGI. The CDR3 here is CASRSSGEEKLFF. The CDR3 DNA reads TGTGCCAGCAGGTCCAGCGGGGAGGAAAAACTGTTTTTT.

J is TRBJ2-7 and V is TRBV29-1, with TRBD2 matching 9 bases. From germline, CDR1 is SQVTM and CDR2 ANQGSEA. V was pared by 4 bases and J by 7 bases, with 11 bases of the junction left unmatched. This CDR3 contains 14 residues. The CDR3: CSVGRRGGLNEQYF. The CDR3 DNA sequence: TGCAGCGTTGGTAGGCGGGGGGGTCTTAATGAGCAGTACTTC.

The J gene is TRBJ2-7, the V gene TRBV6-2 or TRBV6-3, with D unresolved. V shed 8 bases and J shed 6 bases, with 14 bases lying between them. In germline, CDR1 is MNHEY, CDR2 SVGEGT. This CDR3 has 12 amino acids. The CDR3 here is CASSDLGFEQYF. The CDR3 nucleotides are TGTGCCAGCTCGGACCTGGGGTTCGAGCAGTACTTC.

This clonotype was observed at least ten times. This sequence joins TRBV20-1 and TRBJ2-1, with 9 positions matching TRBD1. V lost 5 bases to trimming and J lost 4 bases; unmatched junction nucleotides: 9. The CDR3 spans 15 residues. Germline assignment: CDR1 DFQATT and CDR2 SNEGSKA (reference sequence). The CDR3 bases are TGCAGTGCTGAACCGGGACAGGGTAATTACAATGAGCAGTTCTTC. The encoded protein is CSAEPGQGNYNEQFF.

This clonotype was seen a few times. CDR3 amino acids: CASSLDHTEAFF. The CDR3 DNA sequence: TGTGCCAGCAGCTTAGATCACACTGAAGCTTTCTTT. The chain combines TRBV7-9 with TRBJ1-1; D gene ambiguous. There are 12 residues in the CDR3. V lost 1 base and J 3 bases, leaving 3 bases between the germline ends. Per the germline V gene, CDR1 is SEHNR and CDR2 is FQNEAQ (reference sequence).

A few counts support this clonotype. The J gene is TRBJ1-5, the V gene TRBV6-7; D remains unclear. TRBV6-7 is annotated as an ORF whose role is uncertain. CDR3 size: 18 residues. V was pared by 2 bases and J by 0 bases, with 17 bases between. The CDR3 here is CASSYPNLVQNSNQPQHF. The CDR3 DNA sequence: TGTGCCAGCAGTTACCCGAACCTGGTGCAGAATAGCAATCAGCCCCAGCATTTT.

V is TRBV28 and J is TRBJ2-5; perhaps TRBD1 as D (8 bases). Trimming took off 11 bases at V and 2 bases at J, with 18 bases between the two ends. The CDR3 is 14 amino acids. Germline loops: CDR1 MDHEN, CDR2 SYDVKM. CDR3 residues: CAPRGTGDQETQYF. CDR3 coding DNA: TGTGCCCCGCGGGGGACAGGCGATCAAGAGACCCAGTACTTC.

The sample holds a few counts of this clonotype. This sequence joins TRBV29-1 and TRBJ2-1, with unresolved D. V lost 4 bases and J lost 13, with 17 bases in between. CDR1 is SQVTM, CDR2 ANQGSEA, per germline. The CDR3 consists of 12 residues. As DNA, the CDR3 is TGCAGCGTTGTCCTCGAATCCCTCAGTCAGTTCTTC. Translated, it gives CSVVLESLSQFF.

This sequence joins TRBV28 and TRBJ2-1; maybe TRBD1 (7 bases). The CDR3 consists of 13 residues. The ends were cut back, 7 bases at V and 6 bases at J, with 13 bases in the middle. Germline V gene lookup returns CDR1 MDHEN and CDR2 SYDVKM. CDR3 DNA sequence: TGTGCCAGCATCCCGCAGGGGGGCAATGAGCAGTTCTTC. Translating it yields CASIPQGGNEQFF.

This sequence joins TRBV4-1 and TRBJ2-1, with 8 bases matching TRBD1. CDR1 is MGHRA, CDR2 YSYEKL, per germline. J was trimmed by 8 bases and V by 0 bases; bases with no gene match: 12. The CDR3 consists of 17 residues. This chain's CDR3 is CASSQDRRDRLLDEQFF. DNA of the CDR3: TGCGCCAGCAGCCAAGACCGAAGGGACAGGCTCCTGGATGAGCAGTTCTTC.

This clonotype was found once. The rearrangement uses TRBV7-2 and TRBJ2-7; 8 bases fit TRBD2. Looked up from germline, CDR1 is SGHTA and CDR2 is FQGNSA. Losses at the gene ends were 3 bases for V and 0 bases for J; bases not matched to a gene: 7. This CDR3 has 16 residues. The CDR3 region is CASSFVPTSGSYEQYF. CDR3 sequence (DNA): TGTGCCAGCAGCTTCGTCCCTACTAGCGGCTCCTACGAGCAGTACTTC.

Turning to this clonotype: The junction and the germline gene differ at one end; a read error may be behind it. The chain combines TRBV6-1 with TRBJ2-1; TRBD2 agrees at 13 bases. CDR3 size: 17 residues. Germline V gene lookup returns CDR1 MNHNS and CDR2 SASEGT. CDR3 in DNA: TGTGCCAACAGTGAGGCCCGTACTAGCGGGGGGGCCGACGAGCAGTTCTTC. Translation gives CANSEARTSGGADEQFF.